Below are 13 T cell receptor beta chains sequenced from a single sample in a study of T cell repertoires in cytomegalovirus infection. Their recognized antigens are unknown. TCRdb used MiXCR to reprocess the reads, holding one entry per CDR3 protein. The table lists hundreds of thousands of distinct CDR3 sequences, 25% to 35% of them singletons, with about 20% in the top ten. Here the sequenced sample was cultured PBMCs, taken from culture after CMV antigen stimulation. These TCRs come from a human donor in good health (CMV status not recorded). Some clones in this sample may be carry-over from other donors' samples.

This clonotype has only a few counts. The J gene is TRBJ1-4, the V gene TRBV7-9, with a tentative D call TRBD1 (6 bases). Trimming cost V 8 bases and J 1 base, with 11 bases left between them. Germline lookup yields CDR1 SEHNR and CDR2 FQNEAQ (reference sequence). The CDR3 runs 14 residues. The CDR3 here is CASWGLETNEKLFF. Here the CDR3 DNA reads TGTGCCAGCTGGGGGCTGGAAACTAATGAAAAACTGTTTTTT.

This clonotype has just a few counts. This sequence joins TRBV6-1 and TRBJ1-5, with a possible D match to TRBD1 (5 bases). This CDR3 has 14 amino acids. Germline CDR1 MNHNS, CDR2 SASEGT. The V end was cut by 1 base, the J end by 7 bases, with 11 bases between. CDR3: CASSEVHRGQPQHF. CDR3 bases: TGTGCCAGCAGTGAAGTTCACCGGGGGCAGCCCCAGCATTTT.

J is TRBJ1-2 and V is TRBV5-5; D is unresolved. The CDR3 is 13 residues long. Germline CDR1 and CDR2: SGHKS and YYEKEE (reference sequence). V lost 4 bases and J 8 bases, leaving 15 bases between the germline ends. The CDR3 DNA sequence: TGTGCCAGCAGCGTCACGGGCAGAGAGGGCTACACCTTC. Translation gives CASSVTGREGYTF.

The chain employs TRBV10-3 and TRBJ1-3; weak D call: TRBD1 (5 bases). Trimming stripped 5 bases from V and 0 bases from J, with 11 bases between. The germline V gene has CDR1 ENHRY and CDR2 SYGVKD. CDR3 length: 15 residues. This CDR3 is CAISWDGSSGNTIYF. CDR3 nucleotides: TGTGCCATCAGTTGGGACGGCAGCTCTGGAAACACCATATATTTT.

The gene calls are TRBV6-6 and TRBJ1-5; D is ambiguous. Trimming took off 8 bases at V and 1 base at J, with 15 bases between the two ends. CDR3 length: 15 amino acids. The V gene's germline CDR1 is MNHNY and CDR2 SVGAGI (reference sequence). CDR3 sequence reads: CASQFTTSSNQPQHF. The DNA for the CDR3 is TGTGCCAGCCAGTTCACGACCTCCAGCAATCAGCCCCAGCATTTT.

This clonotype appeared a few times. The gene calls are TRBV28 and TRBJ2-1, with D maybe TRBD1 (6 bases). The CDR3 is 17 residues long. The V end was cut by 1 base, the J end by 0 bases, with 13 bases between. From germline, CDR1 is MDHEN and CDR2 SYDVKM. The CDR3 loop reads CASSLLSSGHSYNEQFF. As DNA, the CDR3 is TGTGCCAGCAGTTTATTATCTTCGGGACACTCCTACAATGAGCAGTTCTTC.

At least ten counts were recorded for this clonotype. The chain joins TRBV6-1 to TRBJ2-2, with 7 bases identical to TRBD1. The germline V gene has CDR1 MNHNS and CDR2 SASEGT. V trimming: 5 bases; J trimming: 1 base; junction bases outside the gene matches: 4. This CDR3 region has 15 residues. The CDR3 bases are TGTGCCAGCAGTCGAAGGACAGGGAACACCGGGGAGCTGTTTTTT. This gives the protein CASSRRTGNTGELFF.

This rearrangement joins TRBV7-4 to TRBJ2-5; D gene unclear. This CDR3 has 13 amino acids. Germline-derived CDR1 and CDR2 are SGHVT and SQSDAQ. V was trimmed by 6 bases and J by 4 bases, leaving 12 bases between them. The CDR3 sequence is CASRPWRGETQYF. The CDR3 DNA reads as TGTGCCAGCAGGCCCTGGAGAGGAGAGACCCAGTACTTC.

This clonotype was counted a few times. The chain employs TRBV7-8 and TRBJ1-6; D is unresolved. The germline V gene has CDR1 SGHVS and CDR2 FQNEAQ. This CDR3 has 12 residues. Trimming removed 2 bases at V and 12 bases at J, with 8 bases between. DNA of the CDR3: TGTGCCAGCAGCTTATCCCGACGACCCCTCCACTTT. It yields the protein CASSLSRRPLHF.

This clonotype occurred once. CDR3 nucleotides: TGTGCCAGCAGCCCGCAGTGGACTAATGAAAAACTGTTTTTT. Its translation is CASSPQWTNEKLFF. V is TRBV7-8 and J is TRBJ1-4, with D hard to call. Between the trimmed V and J ends, which lost 5 bases and 2 bases, there was a span of 9 bases. CDR3 length: 14 residues. Germline loops: CDR1 SGHVS, CDR2 FQNEAQ.

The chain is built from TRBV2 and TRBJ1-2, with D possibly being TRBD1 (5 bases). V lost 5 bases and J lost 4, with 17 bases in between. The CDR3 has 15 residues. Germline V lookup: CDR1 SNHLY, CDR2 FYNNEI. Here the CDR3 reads CASSSSRQGVYGYTF. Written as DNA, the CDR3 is TGTGCCAGCAGTTCCTCAAGGCAGGGCGTCTATGGCTACACCTTC.

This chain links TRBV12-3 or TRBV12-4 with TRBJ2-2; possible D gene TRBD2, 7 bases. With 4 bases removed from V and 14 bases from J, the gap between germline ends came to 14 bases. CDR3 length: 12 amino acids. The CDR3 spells CASSSGGDQLFF. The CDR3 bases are TGTGCCAGCAGTTCGGGGGGCGACCAACTGTTTTTT.

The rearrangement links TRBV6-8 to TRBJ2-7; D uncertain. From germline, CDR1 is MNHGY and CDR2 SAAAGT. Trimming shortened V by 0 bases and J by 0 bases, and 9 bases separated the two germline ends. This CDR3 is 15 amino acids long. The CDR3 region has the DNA TGTGCCAGCAGTTACTCCTTTTCACGCTCCTACGAGCAGTACTTC. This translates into CASSYSFSRSYEQYF.